These 24 T cell receptor beta chains were all obtained from the same sample, sequenced in a study of T cells after posttransplantation cyclophosphamide. Clones were sequenced by immunoSEQ multiplex PCR, and TCRdb holds only the in-frame ones, with some missing. Altogether some 20,000 clones are present, approximately 69% being singletons, with the ten largest covering roughly 27%. Cyclophosphamide on days +3 and +4 followed busulfan-fludarabine conditioning and a marrow graft. The sequencing here drew on PBMCs, taken after an allogeneic stem cell transplant with post-transplant cyclophosphamide. These receptors all stem from a male patient aged 30 to 39 who received an allogeneic stem cell transplant from a related donor, was CMV-positive, and had acute GVHD only. Some T cells may be transferred from the graft donor.

This clone was detected only once. CDR3 DNA: TGTGCCAGCAGGCCAGAATTGATCTCTGGAAACACCATATATTTT. Translation gives CASRPELISGNTIYF. The chain carries TRBV4-2 and TRBJ1-3, with D unresolved. Germline loops: CDR1 LGHNA, CDR2 YNFKEQ. The CDR3 has 15 residues. V was clipped by 6 bases and J by 0 bases, with 12 bases between them.

The rearrangement uses TRBV19 and TRBJ1-1; D uncertain. The V and J ends lost 6 bases and 7 bases respectively, with 12 bases between them. Germline-derived CDR1 and CDR2 are LNHDA and SQIVND (reference sequence). The CDR3 consists of 12 residues. The CDR3: CASSPSVREAFF. Written as DNA, the CDR3 is TGTGCCAGTAGCCCGAGTGTACGTGAAGCTTTCTTT.

V and J are TRBV7-9 and TRBJ1-2; D not resolved. Trimming pared 5 bases from V and 4 bases from J, leaving 11 bases between. This CDR3 has 13 residues. Germline assignment: CDR1 SEHNR and CDR2 FQNEAQ (reference sequence). CDR3 bases: TGTGCCAGCAGCCCAAGAGGAGGCTATGGCTACACCTTC. Its protein product is CASSPRGGYGYTF.

The chain recombines TRBV21-1 with TRBJ2-1; TRBD2 is taken as the D call from the table, unchecked against the DNA. TRBV21-1 is a listed pseudogene. The CDR3 runs to 16 residues. The CDR3 bases are TGTGCCAGCAGCAAAGCCAAACGGGGGGTCTACAATGAGCAGTTCTTC. It is translated as CASSKAKRGVYNEQFF.

J is TRBJ2-1 and V is TRBV29-1, with 10 bases aligning to TRBD2. Germline-derived CDR1 and CDR2 are SQVTM and ANQGSEA. With V trimmed by 7 bases and J by 3 bases, 3 bases remained unmatched. The CDR3 extends over 13 amino acids. The CDR3 DNA is TGCAGCGCTGAGCGGGGGGGCTACAATGAGCAGTTCTTC. It codes for CSAERGGYNEQFF.

The chain has TRBV7-9 and TRBJ2-5; D is possibly TRBD2 (6 bases). With 5 bases removed from V and 2 bases from J, the gap between germline ends came to 12 bases. CDR1 and CDR2 from the germline V gene are SEHNR and FQNEAQ (reference sequence). The CDR3 has 14 residues. The CDR3 loop reads CASSQRGSQETQYF. CDR3 nucleotide sequence: TGTGCCAGCAGCCAACGGGGGTCTCAAGAGACCCAGTACTTC.

This chain joins TRBV5-4 and TRBJ2-1, with TRBD1 identical over 10 bases. J was trimmed by 4 bases and V by 2 bases; bases with no gene match: 3. Germline V gene sequence: CDR1 SGHNT, CDR2 YYREEE (reference sequence). This CDR3 contains 15 residues. CDR3 sequence reads: CASSLQGQGYNEQFF. The CDR3 nucleotides read TGTGCCAGCAGCTTACAGGGACAGGGGTACAATGAGCAGTTCTTC.

This rearrangement joins TRBV5-1 to TRBJ2-5, with D possibly matching TRBD2 (7 bases). V was clipped by 5 bases and J by 5 bases, with 13 bases between them. The CDR3 is 13 amino acids. Germline CDR1 and CDR2: SGHRS and YFSETQ. The CDR3 protein is CASRTGRVETQYF. The CDR3 DNA reads TGCGCCAGCAGAACAGGGAGGGTTGAGACCCAGTACTTC.

This chain links TRBV6-4 with TRBJ2-6; D perhaps matches TRBD1 (5 bases). The V end lost 0 bases, the J end lost 1 base, and 13 bases lay between the germline ends. The CDR3 contains 18 residues. Germline V gene data show CDR1 as MRHNA and CDR2 as SNTAGT. The CDR3 reads CASSDSRQTASGANVLTF. CDR3 bases: TGTGCCAGCAGTGACTCGAGGCAGACAGCTTCTGGGGCCAACGTCCTGACTTTC.

The CDR3 here is CASSQAIRDRGYTF. The DNA of the CDR3 is TGTGCCAGCAGCCAAGCTATCCGGGATCGTGGCTACACCTTC. The chain uses TRBV14 and TRBJ1-2; D call uncertain. V shed 1 base and J shed 7 bases, with 13 bases lying between them. The CDR3 spans 14 residues. The V gene's germline CDR1 is SGHDN and CDR2 FVKESK. Based on the CDR3 plus reference TRBV14 and TRBJ1-2, the full variable domain is EAGVTQFPSHSVIEKGQTVTLRCDPISGHDNLYWYRRVMGKEIKFLLHFVKESKQDESGMPNNRFLAERTGGTYSTLKVQPAELEDSGVYFCASSQAIRDRGYTFGSGTRLTVV.

The chain is built from TRBV6-5 and TRBJ2-3; 8 bases align to TRBD2. The germline V gene encodes CDR1 MNHEY and CDR2 SVGAGI. The CDR3 covers 16 residues. V lost 3 bases, J lost 5 bases, and 10 bases stayed unmatched. The CDR3 here is CASSYLAGQGLDTQYF. The CDR3 DNA follows: TGTGCCAGCAGTTATTTAGCGGGGCAGGGGTTAGATACGCAGTATTTT.

The gene calls are TRBV2 and TRBJ2-7; possible D gene TRBD2, 5 bases. CDR1 and CDR2 (germline): SNHLY, FYNNEI. Trimming took off 3 bases at V and 2 bases at J, with 5 bases between the two ends. The CDR3 extends over 12 amino acids. The DNA of the CDR3 is TGTGCCAGCAGTGAGACTACCTACGAGCAGTACTTC. Protein: CASSETTYEQYF.

The chain recombines TRBV9 with TRBJ2-1; a weak D match, TRBD1 (6 bases). The CDR3 runs to 16 residues. Per the germline V gene, CDR1 is SGDLS and CDR2 is YYNGEE. V was pared by 3 bases and J by 9 bases, with 22 bases between. CDR3 bases: TGTGCCAGCAGCGCTCAATCTACAGGGCGGGCGGGTGAGCAGTTCTTC. Amino acid sequence: CASSAQSTGRAGEQFF.

The CDR3: CASREGGVPGEQYF. DNA of the CDR3: TGTGCCAGCAGGGAAGGGGGGGTACCGGGAGAGCAGTACTTC. The rearrangement uses TRBV7-9 and TRBJ2-7, with D possibly being TRBD2 (7 bases). CDR3 length: 14 amino acids. Trimming cost V 6 bases and J 7 bases, with 19 bases left between them. Germline lookup yields CDR1 SEHNR and CDR2 FQNEAQ (reference sequence). The variable domain in full, completed from reference TRBV7-9 and TRBJ2-7, reads DTGVSQNPRHKITKRGQNVTFRCDPISEHNRLYWYRQTLGQGPEFLTYFQNEAQLEKSRLLSDRFSAERPKGSFSTLEIQRTEQGDSAMYLCASREGGVPGEQYFGPGTRLTVT.

The genes are TRBV6-4 and TRBJ1-1; 9 bases line up with TRBD1. The CDR3 loop spans 13 amino acids. The junction had 3 bases not matched to a gene; V was cut back by 5 bases and J by 5 bases. Germline V gene data show CDR1 as MRHNA and CDR2 as SNTAGT. CDR3 sequence reads: CASSQGTGTEAFF. CDR3 coding DNA: TGTGCCAGCAGTCAGGGGACAGGGACTGAAGCTTTCTTT.

This clone showed up just a few times. The chain recombines TRBV18 with TRBJ2-7; a possible D gene is TRBD2 (5 bases). V dropped 3 bases and J dropped 6 bases, with 9 bases sitting between them. In germline, CDR1 is KGHSH, CDR2 LQKENI. The CDR3 loop spans 12 amino acids. DNA of the CDR3: TGTGCCAGCTCACCCCCCGAGGGCGAGCAGTACTTC. It yields the protein CASSPPEGEQYF.

The genes are TRBV18 and TRBJ2-7; 7 bases are a match to TRBD2. The germline V gene encodes CDR1 KGHSH and CDR2 LQKENI. V trimming: 4 bases; J trimming: 0 bases; junction bases outside the gene matches: 6. This CDR3 has 15 amino acids. The CDR3 spells CASSREGGSSYEQYF. CDR3 in DNA: TGTGCCAGCTCACGGGAGGGTGGGAGCTCCTACGAGCAGTACTTC.

The rearrangement joins TRBV5-6 to TRBJ1-6; TRBD1 agrees at 11 bases. Germline-derived CDR1 and CDR2 are SGHDT and YYEEEE. This CDR3 has 16 amino acids. Losses at the gene ends were 0 bases for V and 6 bases for J; bases not matched to a gene: 2. DNA for the CDR3: TGTGCCAGCAGCTTGGCCGGGACAGGGGGTAATTCACCCCTCCACTTT. Translating gives CASSLAGTGGNSPLHF.

This clone was detected only a few times. The sample carries other DNA sequences with the same CDR3. The genes are TRBV5-1 and TRBJ2-5; TRBD1 agrees at 8 bases. CDR3 size: 15 residues. CDR1 SGHRS and CDR2 YFSETQ come from the germline V gene. The V gene end was trimmed by 3 bases and the J gene end by 5 bases; junction bases not matched to a gene: 9. The CDR3 coding sequence is TGCGCCAGCAGCTCCGGACAGGGCGGATGGGAGACCCAGTACTTC. Translation gives CASSSGQGGWETQYF. The whole variable domain, filled in from reference TRBV5-1 and TRBJ2-5, reads KAGVTQTPRYLIKTRGQQVTLSCSPISGHRSVSWYQQTPGQGLQFLFEYFSETQRNKGNFPGRFSGRQFSNSRSEMNVSTLELGDSALYLCASSSGQGGWETQYFGPGTRLLVL.

The rearrangement links TRBV6-5 to TRBJ1-1; unclear D gene. This CDR3 has 15 residues. Trimming cost V 7 bases and J 2 bases, with 17 bases left between them. Germline loops: CDR1 MNHEY, CDR2 SVGAGI. The CDR3: CASIGPGVANTEAFF. DNA of the CDR3: TGTGCCAGCATAGGACCCGGGGTGGCTAACACTGAAGCTTTCTTT.

J is TRBJ1-3 and V is TRBV11-2; D might be TRBD1 (5 bases). The CDR3 spans 15 residues. The germline gives CDR1 SGHAT, CDR2 FQNNGV. V lost 1 base to trimming and J lost 4 bases, with 11 bases between them. The CDR3 is CASSLARARGNTIYF. The CDR3 region has the DNA TGTGCCAGCAGCTTAGCCAGGGCTAGAGGAAACACCATATATTTT.

The gene calls are TRBV19 and TRBJ2-2; D not resolved. The CDR3 is 14 residues long. The germline V gene has CDR1 LNHDA and CDR2 SQIVND (reference sequence). Trimming cost V 1 base and J 7 bases, with 10 bases left between them. CDR3 loop: CASSIVPNLGELFF. CDR3 DNA sequence: TGTGCCAGTAGTATAGTCCCTAACCTCGGGGAGCTGTTTTTT.

The chain carries TRBV11-3 and TRBJ1-3; possible D gene TRBD1, 5 bases. The germline V and J ends were trimmed by 11 bases and 0 bases, with 14 bases remaining between them. Germline values: CDR1 SGHNT, CDR2 YENEEA. This CDR3 is 14 amino acids long. The CDR3 sequence is CAPRGGSSGNTIYF. The CDR3 nucleotides are TGTGCCCCCCGGGGGGGGTCCTCTGGAAACACCATATATTTT.

This chain links TRBV4-1 with TRBJ2-1; D is unresolved. This CDR3 spans 11 amino acids. Germline V gene data show CDR1 as MGHRA and CDR2 as YSYEKL. V lost 0 bases to trimming and J lost 14 bases, with 8 bases between them. The CDR3 loop is CASSQDRGKFF. The CDR3 region has the DNA TGCGCCAGCAGCCAAGATCGCGGAAAGTTCTTC.